This record looks at one TCR beta chain sequence and its context. This sample was taken from a study of monozygotic twins with cystic fibrosis. Sequencing was performed with immunoSEQ multiplex PCR; in TCRdb, only in-frame clones are kept and a portion is missing. The top ten hold less than 0.15% of the sample, which has about 22,000 clones, over 95% seen once. From germline, CDR1 is SGHDN and CDR2 FVKESK. This CDR3 region has 14 residues. Trimming shortened V by 1 base and J by 1 base, and 4 bases separated the two germline ends. This TCR was recovered from a girl between 10 and 17 years old with cystic fibrosis. The chain has TRBV14 and TRBJ2-2; D gene unclear. Sequenced material: blood. The CDR3 DNA reads as TGTGCCAGCAGCCAAGGGGGGAACACCGGGGAGCTGTTTTTT. This translates into CASSQGGNTGELFF.